One and the same sample provided the 5 T cell receptor beta chains below, sequenced in a study of technical replicates of blood from a handful of donors. Clones were read by immunoSEQ multiplex PCR, and TCRdb kept only the in-frame ones, dropping some. The table lists around 90,000 clones, 94% of them singletons, with approximately 0.39% in the top ten. The sample consisted of T cells isolated from PBMCs. The receptor set was obtained from a human donor in good health.

V gene TRBV28 combines with J gene TRBJ1-5; D unclear. This CDR3 contains 14 residues. Germline-derived CDR1 and CDR2 are MDHEN and SYDVKM. V lost 6 bases and J lost 0, with 9 bases in between. CDR3 region: CASSPRGSNQPQHF. The CDR3 DNA reads as TGTGCCAGCAGCCCAAGAGGTAGCAATCAGCCCCAGCATTTT.

In its sample, this clone was seen once. V usage is TRBV7-3 and J usage is TRBJ2-3, with D uncertain. Germline assignment: CDR1 SGHTA and CDR2 FQGTGA. There are 14 residues in the CDR3. The V end lost 1 base, the J end lost 4 bases, and 9 bases lay between the germline ends. CDR3 DNA: TGTGCCAGCAGCTTAATGCGGATCGCAGATACGCAGTATTTT. Encoded protein: CASSLMRIADTQYF.

This clone was found once. The chain combines TRBV7-8 with TRBJ2-7, with D possibly TRBD1 on 6 matching bases. Looked up from germline, CDR1 is SGHVS and CDR2 is FQNEAQ. V gave up 5 bases and J gave up 2 bases, with 16 bases separating them. The CDR3 has 15 residues. In nucleotides, the CDR3 is TGTGCCAGCAGCCTTAACCGGGACAATACCTACGAGCAGTACTTC. This translates into CASSLNRDNTYEQYF.

The V and J genes are TRBV7-3 and TRBJ1-2; 9 bases fit TRBD1. Germline V CDR1 and CDR2: SGHTA, FQGTGA. V was pared by 5 bases and J by 4 bases, with 2 bases of the junction left unmatched. CDR3 length: 13 amino acids. CDR3 in amino acids: CASSQTGGYGYTF. In nucleotides, the CDR3 is TGTGCCAGCAGCCAGACAGGGGGCTATGGCTACACCTTC.

In DNA form, the CDR3 reads TGTGCCAGCAGTGAAGCGCCCGTTAGCAGCCTCTACGACAATGAGCAGTTCTTC. Translating it yields CASSEAPVSSLYDNEQFF. This chain connects TRBV6-1 to TRBJ2-1; no clear D gene. This CDR3 spans 18 amino acids. CDR1 and CDR2 from the germline V gene are MNHNS and SASEGT. V dropped 0 bases and J dropped 5 bases, with 20 bases sitting between them.